These T cell receptor beta chains were read from a single sample in a study of blood T cell repertoires in COVID-19. Only in-frame clones appear in the TCRdb table, and some are missing; sequencing was by immunoSEQ multiplex PCR. The repertoire holds about 210,000 clones, with roughly nine tenths as singletons. The specimen sequenced was peripheral blood. All receptors come from a man under 40 with acute or convalescent COVID-19. The CDR3 runs from the conserved cysteine through the conserved F or W. The D gene is left open where the match is weak. For some rows the clone size is stated as once, few or many, or as a class when expanded; others skip it.

V,D,length,J,size,DNA,CDR3
TRBV12-5,NA,12,TRBJ1-2,NA,TGTGCTAGTGGTTTTTTCCGGGATGGCTACACCTTC,CASGFFRDGYTF
TRBV28,TRBD1,14,TRBJ2-7,many,TGTGCCAGCAGTCGGACAGGAGGCGGCTACGAGCAGTACTTC,CASSRTGGGYEQYF
TRBV27,NA,11,TRBJ1-2,NA,TGTGCCAGCACCCTATACCGGGGCTACACCTTC,CASTLYRGYTF
TRBV27,NA,13,TRBJ1-5,NA,TGTGCCAGCAGTTACAGGGAACATCAGCCCCAGCATTTT,CASSYREHQPQHF
TRBV18,TRBD1,13,TRBJ2-4,NA,TGTGCCAGCTCACGGTCAGGGGGCAGCATTCAGTACTTC,CASSRSGGSIQYF
TRBV7-3,TRBD1,15,TRBJ2-7,NA,TGTGCCAGCAGCTTAGCTCGGGACAGGGGGAACGAGCAGTACTTC,CASSLARDRGNEQYF
TRBV3-1/TRBV3-2,NA,16,TRBJ1-2,NA,TGTGCCAGCAGCCAAGCCTCACTTGCAGGGCTCTATGGCTACACCTTC,CASSQASLAGLYGYTF
TRBV12-3/TRBV12-4,TRBD1,12,TRBJ2-7,NA,TGTGCCAGCAGTCTACAGGGGTCCGAGCAGTACTTC,CASSLQGSEQYF
TRBV30,NA,13,TRBJ2-5,NA,TGTGCCTGGTCCTATAGCGCGAAAGAGACCCAGTACTTC,CAWSYSAKETQYF
TRBV5-6,NA,16,TRBJ2-5,NA,TGTGCCAGCAGCTTGGAGGGCGGGGAGACCTTCTGGACCCAGTACTTC,CASSLEGGETFWTQYF
TRBV4-1,TRBD2,17,TRBJ2-7,NA,TGCGCCAGCAGCCAAGGGACTAGCGGGAGGGTTGGCTACGAGCAGTACTTC,CASSQGTSGRVGYEQYF
TRBV6-5,NA,13,TRBJ1-3,NA,TGTGCCAGCAGCTCCTCCTCTGGAAACACCATATATTTT,CASSSSSGNTIYF
TRBV4-1,TRBD2,19,TRBJ2-3,NA,TGCGCCAGCTCACCCCGGAGGACTAGCGGGGCCCGGTTGGGGGATACGCAGTATTTT,CASSPRRTSGARLGDTQYF
TRBV25-1,NA,13,TRBJ1-2,NA,TGTGCCAGCAGTGAATGGGCCAACTATGGCTACACCTTC,CASSEWANYGYTF
TRBV28,TRBD1,12,TRBJ2-1,NA,TGTGCCAGCAGACAGGGGATCGATGAGCAGTTCTTC,CASRQGIDEQFF
TRBV5-6,TRBD2,14,TRBJ2-5,NA,TGTGCCAGCAGCTTGGATAGGGAGGGTGAGACCCAGTACTTC,CASSLDREGETQYF
TRBV5-4,NA,13,TRBJ1-2,NA,TGTGCCAGCAGCTTGGACGGTAGCTATGGCTACACCTTC,CASSLDGSYGYTF
TRBV18,TRBD1,15,TRBJ2-1,NA,TGTGCCAGCTCACTCCGGGACAGGATTATGTATGAGCAGTTCTTC,CASSLRDRIMYEQFF
TRBV5-1,TRBD1,15,TRBJ2-7,NA,TGCGCCAGCAGCAATGACAGGGGGATAGTAGACGAGCAGTACTTC,CASSNDRGIVDEQYF
TRBV18,NA,13,TRBJ1-1,few,TGTGCCAGCTCACGAGACGAGAGGACTGAAGCTTTCTTT,CASSRDERTEAFF
TRBV7-9,TRBD2,15,TRBJ2-1,NA,TGTGCCAGCAGCTTCCGGACTAGCGGGAATGGGGAGCAGTTCTTC,CASSFRTSGNGEQFF
TRBV11-3,TRBD1,13,TRBJ2-7,NA,TGTGCCAGCAGCCGAAGGGGGCAAGGCGAGCAGTACTTC,CASSRRGQGEQYF
TRBV27,TRBD2,17,TRBJ2-1,NA,TGTGCCACTACCGGGACTAGCCCAACTCAAACCTACAATGAGCAGTTCTTC,CATTGTSPTQTYNEQFF
TRBV19,TRBD1,15,TRBJ1-1,NA,TGTGCCAGTAGTACAGACAGGGGGCTTTTGACTGAAGCTTTCTTT,CASSTDRGLLTEAFF
TRBV2,TRBD2,15,TRBJ2-1,NA,TGTGCCAGCAGGGCAACTAGCGGGGGCTACAATGAGCAGTTCTTC,CASRATSGGYNEQFF
TRBV3-1/TRBV3-2,NA,14,TRBJ2-3,NA,TGTGCCAGCAGCCACGTCCAGTCCACAGATACGCAGTATTTT,CASSHVQSTDTQYF
TRBV7-9,TRBD1,15,TRBJ1-6,NA,TGTGCCAGCAACGGGGGGACAGGGCGGAATTCACCCCTCCACTTT,CASNGGTGRNSPLHF
TRBV19,TRBD1,15,TRBJ1-5,NA,TGTGCCAGTAGCGAGGAAAAGACAGGGTATCAGCCCCAGCATTTT,CASSEEKTGYQPQHF
TRBV15,TRBD2,15,TRBJ2-1,NA,TGTGCCACCAGCATCCTAGGGAGGGCCGGCAATGAGCAGTTCTTC,CATSILGRAGNEQFF
TRBV5-1,NA,16,TRBJ2-6,NA,TGCGCCAGCAGCTTGGTGGGGAGCTCTGGGGCCAACGTCCTGACTTTC,CASSLVGSSGANVLTF
TRBV7-9,NA,13,TRBJ1-2,NA,TGTGCCAGCAGCGCCCTGGGGACATTCGGCTACACCTTC,CASSALGTFGYTF
TRBV27,TRBD1,15,TRBJ1-2,NA,TGTGCCAGCAGCCCACGCGACAGGGCGCACTATGGCTACACCTTC,CASSPRDRAHYGYTF
TRBV2,NA,17,TRBJ2-2,NA,TGTGCCAGCAAAGGTCAGCCAAAGGGAGGTATCACCGGGGAGCTGTTTTTT,CASKGQPKGGITGELFF
TRBV9,TRBD2,15,TRBJ2-1,NA,TGTGCCAGCAGCTATCCAGCGGGGGGCCACCATGAGCAGTTCTTC,CASSYPAGGHHEQFF
TRBV19,TRBD2,19,TRBJ2-2,few,TGTGCCAGTAGTATAGGTTTAAAGCGGCTAGCGGGGCCCACCGGGGAGCTGTTTTTT,CASSIGLKRLAGPTGELFF
TRBV5-1,NA,14,TRBJ2-1,NA,TGCGCCAGCAGCTTGGTTGGTAGCGACGGAGAGCAGTTCTTC,CASSLVGSDGEQFF
TRBV15,TRBD1,19,TRBJ1-6,NA,TGTGCCACCACCCCCGGGACAGGGGGCTTCGGCTCCTATAATTCACCCCTCCACTTT,CATTPGTGGFGSYNSPLHF
TRBV9,NA,13,TRBJ2-7,NA,TGTGCCAGCAGCACAACCCAGGGGACCGAGCAGTACTTC,CASSTTQGTEQYF
TRBV9,TRBD2,17,TRBJ2-3,NA,TGTGCCAGGGGATTTTCGAGCGGGGGGGCTCGCACAGATACGCAGTATTTT,CARGFSSGGARTDTQYF
TRBV30,TRBD2,13,TRBJ2-5,NA,TGTGCCCGTAGCGGGGGGCTACAAGAGACCCAGTACTTC,CARSGGLQETQYF
TRBV18,NA,15,TRBJ1-6,NA,TGTGCCAGCTCACCAAGGAGCTCCTATAATTCACCCCTCCACTTT,CASSPRSSYNSPLHF